Sequencing of this T cell receptor (beta chain) was carried out in a study of shared clonotypes between healthy human individuals. The germline CDR1 and CDR2 sequences are LNHDA and SQIVND (reference sequence). The CDR3 runs to 13 residues. V dropped 6 bases and J dropped 9; count of bases not matched to a gene: 6. Notes on the study in general: It was the non-shared clonotypes that had lower generation probabilities than clonotypes shared by all four donors.

With respect to this clone: Its antigen is still unknown.

The data were produced by immunoSEQ multiplex PCR, yet TCRdb's version contains in-frame clones alone and is incomplete. The table records 2,100,000 or so clones, under 97% of them present only once. This chain connects TRBV19 to TRBJ2-4; 9 bases line up with TRBD2. The sample consisted of naive CD4+ T cells sorted from blood. Subset specified: CD45RA+ positively selected. This TCR came from a man in his late teens or twenties in good health. CDR3 protein: CASRTSTSGIQYF. CDR3 nucleotides: TGTGCCAGTAGGACCTCGACTAGCGGCATTCAGTACTTC.